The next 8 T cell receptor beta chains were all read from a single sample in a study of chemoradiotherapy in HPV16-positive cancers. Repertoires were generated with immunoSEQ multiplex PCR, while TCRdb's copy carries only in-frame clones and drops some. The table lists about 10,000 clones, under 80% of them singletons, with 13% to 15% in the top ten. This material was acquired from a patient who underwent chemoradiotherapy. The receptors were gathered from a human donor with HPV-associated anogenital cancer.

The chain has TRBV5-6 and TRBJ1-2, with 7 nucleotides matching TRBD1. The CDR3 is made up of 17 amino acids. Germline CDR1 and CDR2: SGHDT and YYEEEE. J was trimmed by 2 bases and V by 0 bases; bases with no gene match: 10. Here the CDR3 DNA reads TGTGCCAGCAGCTTGGTGGGAGAGACAGGGTTGAACTATGGCTACACCTTC. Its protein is CASSLVGETGLNYGYTF.

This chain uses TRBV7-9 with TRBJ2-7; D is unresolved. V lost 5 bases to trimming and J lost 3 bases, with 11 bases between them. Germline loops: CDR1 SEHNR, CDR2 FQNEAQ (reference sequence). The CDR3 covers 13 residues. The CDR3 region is CASSPGRDYEQYF. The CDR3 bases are TGTGCCAGCAGCCCCGGCCGAGACTACGAGCAGTACTTC.

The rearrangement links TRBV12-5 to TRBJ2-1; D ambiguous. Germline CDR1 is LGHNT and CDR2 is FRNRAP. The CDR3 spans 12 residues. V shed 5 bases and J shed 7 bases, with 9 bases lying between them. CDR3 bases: TGTGCTAGTGGTCCCTTGGGTAATGAGCAGTTCTTC. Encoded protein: CASGPLGNEQFF.

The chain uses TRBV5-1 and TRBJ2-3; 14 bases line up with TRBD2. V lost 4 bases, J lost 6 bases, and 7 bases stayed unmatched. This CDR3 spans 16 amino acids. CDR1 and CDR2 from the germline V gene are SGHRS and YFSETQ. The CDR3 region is CASSRGTSGGDDTQYF. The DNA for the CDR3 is TGCGCCAGCAGCCGGGGGACTAGCGGGGGAGACGATACGCAGTATTTT. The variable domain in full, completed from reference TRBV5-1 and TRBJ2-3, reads KAGVTQTPRYLIKTRGQQVTLSCSPISGHRSVSWYQQTPGQGLQFLFEYFSETQRNKGNFPGRFSGRQFSNSRSEMNVSTLELGDSALYLCASSRGTSGGDDTQYFGPGTRLTVL.

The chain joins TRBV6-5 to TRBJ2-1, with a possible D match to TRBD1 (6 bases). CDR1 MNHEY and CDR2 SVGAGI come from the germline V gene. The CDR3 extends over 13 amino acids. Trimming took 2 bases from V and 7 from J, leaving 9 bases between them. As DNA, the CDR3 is TGTGCCAGCAGTTACGCCGACAGGAATGAGCAGTTCTTC. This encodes CASSYADRNEQFF.

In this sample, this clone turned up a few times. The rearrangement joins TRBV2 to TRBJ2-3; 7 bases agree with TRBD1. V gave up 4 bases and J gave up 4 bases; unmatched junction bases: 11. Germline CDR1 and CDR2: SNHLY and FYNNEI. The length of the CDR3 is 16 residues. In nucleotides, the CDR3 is TGTGCCAGCAGTGGATCGAGACAGGGTGGACCAGATACGCAGTATTTT. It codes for CASSGSRQGGPDTQYF.

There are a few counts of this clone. The CDR3 DNA reads TGTGCCAGCTCACCTCAACCCGACAGGGCCTATTCACCCCTCCACTTT. This translates into CASSPQPDRAYSPLHF. This sequence joins TRBV18 and TRBJ1-6, with 7 bases aligning to TRBD1. The V segment lost 3 bases and the J segment 8 bases; nucleotides outside the gene matches: 10. CDR1 and CDR2 from the germline V gene are KGHSH and LQKENI. The CDR3 extends over 16 amino acids.

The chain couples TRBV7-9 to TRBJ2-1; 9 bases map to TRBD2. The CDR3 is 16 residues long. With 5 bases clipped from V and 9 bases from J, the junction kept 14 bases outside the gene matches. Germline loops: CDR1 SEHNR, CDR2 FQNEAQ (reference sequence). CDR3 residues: CASSPPGGGALGEQFF. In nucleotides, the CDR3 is TGTGCCAGCAGCCCCCCCGGCGGGGGGGCCTTAGGTGAGCAGTTCTTC. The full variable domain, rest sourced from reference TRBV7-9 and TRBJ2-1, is DTGVSQNPRHKITKRGQNVTFRCDPISEHNRLYWYRQTLGQGPEFLTYFQNEAQLEKSRLLSDRFSAERPKGSFSTLEIQRTEQGDSAMYLCASSPPGGGALGEQFFGPGTRLTVL.